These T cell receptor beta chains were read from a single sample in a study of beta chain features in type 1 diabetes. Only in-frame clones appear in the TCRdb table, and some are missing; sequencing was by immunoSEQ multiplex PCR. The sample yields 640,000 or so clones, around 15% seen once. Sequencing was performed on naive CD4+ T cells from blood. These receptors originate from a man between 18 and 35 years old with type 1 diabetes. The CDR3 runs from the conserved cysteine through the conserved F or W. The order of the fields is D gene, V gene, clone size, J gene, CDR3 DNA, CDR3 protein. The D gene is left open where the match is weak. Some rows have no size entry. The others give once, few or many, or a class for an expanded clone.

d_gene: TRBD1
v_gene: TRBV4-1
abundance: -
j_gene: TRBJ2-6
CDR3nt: TGCGCCAGCAGCCAAGTTCGACAGGGGGTTTACTCTGGGGCCAACGTCCTGACTTTC
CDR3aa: CASSQVRQGVYSGANVLTF

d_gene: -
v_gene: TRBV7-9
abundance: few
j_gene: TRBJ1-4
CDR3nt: TGTGCCAGCAGCTCCGGGACGCCTGAAAAACTGTTTTTT
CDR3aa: CASSSGTPEKLFF

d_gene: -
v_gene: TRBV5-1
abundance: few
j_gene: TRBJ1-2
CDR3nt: TGCGCCAGCAGCTCAGCCGGATTACATCCTAACTATGGCTACACCTTC
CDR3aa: CASSSAGLHPNYGYTF

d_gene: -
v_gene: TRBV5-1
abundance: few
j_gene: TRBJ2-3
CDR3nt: TGCGCCAGCAGTACTGGTTCGGGCACAGATACGCAGTATTTT
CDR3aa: CASSTGSGTDTQYF

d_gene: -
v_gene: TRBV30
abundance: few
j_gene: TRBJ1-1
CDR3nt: TGTGCCTGGATCCCAAGACAGACTGAAGCTTTCTTT
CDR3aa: CAWIPRQTEAFF

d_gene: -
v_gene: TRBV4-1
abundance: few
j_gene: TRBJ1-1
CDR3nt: TGCGCCAGCAGCCAAGATGTAGGGAAAGCTGAAGCTTTCTTT
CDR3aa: CASSQDVGKAEAFF

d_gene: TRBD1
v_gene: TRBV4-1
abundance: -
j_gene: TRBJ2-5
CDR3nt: TGCGCCAGCAGCCCCTCCCTAATCACAGGGGGAGAGACCCAGTACTTC
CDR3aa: CASSPSLITGGETQYF

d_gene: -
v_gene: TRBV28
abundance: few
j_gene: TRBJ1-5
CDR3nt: TGTGCCAGCGGCCCGGAGCCCCAGCATTTT
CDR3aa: CASGPEPQHF

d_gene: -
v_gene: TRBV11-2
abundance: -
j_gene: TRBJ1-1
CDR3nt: TGTGCCAGCAGCCAAAGAATGAACACTGAAGCTTTCTTT
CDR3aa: CASSQRMNTEAFF

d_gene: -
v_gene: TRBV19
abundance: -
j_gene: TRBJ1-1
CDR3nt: TGTGCCAGTAGGCAGGACGGTTGGAGCACTGAAGCTTTCTTT
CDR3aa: CASRQDGWSTEAFF

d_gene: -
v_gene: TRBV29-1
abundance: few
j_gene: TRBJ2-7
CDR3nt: TGCAGCGTGGGGGCCCATTCCTACGAGCAGTACTTC
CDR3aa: CSVGAHSYEQYF

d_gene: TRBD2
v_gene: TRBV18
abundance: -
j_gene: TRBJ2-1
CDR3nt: TGTGCCAGCTCCTCAAGGCGGGGGGATGATGATGAGCAGTTCTTC
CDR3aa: CASSSRRGDDDEQFF

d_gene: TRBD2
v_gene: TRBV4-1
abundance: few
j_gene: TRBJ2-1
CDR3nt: TGCGCCAGCAGCCATGCCGGGACTAGCGGTGACAATGAGCAGTTCTTC
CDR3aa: CASSHAGTSGDNEQFF

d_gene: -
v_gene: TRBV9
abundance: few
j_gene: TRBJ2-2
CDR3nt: TGTGCCAGCAGCCATGGGGCCGGGGAGCTGTTTTTT
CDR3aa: CASSHGAGELFF

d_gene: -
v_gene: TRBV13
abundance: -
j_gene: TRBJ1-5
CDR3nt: TGTGCCAGCAGCCTAAGGGGGACCGGGGTACAGCCCCAGCATTTT
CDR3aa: CASSLRGTGVQPQHF

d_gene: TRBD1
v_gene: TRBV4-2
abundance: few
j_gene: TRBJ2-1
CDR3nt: TGTGCCAGCAGTTCAAACCCGGGACAGGGAGTAGATGAGCAGTTCTTC
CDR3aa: CASSSNPGQGVDEQFF

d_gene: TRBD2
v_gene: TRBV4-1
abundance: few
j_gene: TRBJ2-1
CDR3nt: TGCGCCAGCAGCCAAAGTGGGGGGGGCAATGAGCAGTTCTTC
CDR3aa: CASSQSGGGNEQFF

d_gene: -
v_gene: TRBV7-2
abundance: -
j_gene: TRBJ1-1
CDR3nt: TGTTCCAGCAGCTTCATCACGAACACTGAAGCTTTCTTT
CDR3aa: CSSSFITNTEAFF

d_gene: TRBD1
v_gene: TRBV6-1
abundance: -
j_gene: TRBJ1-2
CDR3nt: TGTGCCAGCAGTGCCCTCGCCGGGACAGGGGGACCAGTCTATGGCTACACCTTC
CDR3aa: CASSALAGTGGPVYGYTF

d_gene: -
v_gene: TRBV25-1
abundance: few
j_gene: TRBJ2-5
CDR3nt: TGTGCCAGCGGGAAGAGTGCAGAGACCCAGTACTTC
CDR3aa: CASGKSAETQYF

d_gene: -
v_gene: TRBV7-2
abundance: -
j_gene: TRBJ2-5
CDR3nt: TGTGCCAGCAGCCCTTATACGGAGACCCAGTACTTC
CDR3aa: CASSPYTETQYF

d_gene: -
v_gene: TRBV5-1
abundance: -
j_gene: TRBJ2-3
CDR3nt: TGCGCCAGCAGCTTGTACCAGGGGTCAGATACGCAGTATTTT
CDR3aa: CASSLYQGSDTQYF

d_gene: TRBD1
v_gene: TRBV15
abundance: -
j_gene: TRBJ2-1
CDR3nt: TGTGCCACCAACCCGGGACAGGGGGCTTACAATGAGCAGTTCTTC
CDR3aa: CATNPGQGAYNEQFF

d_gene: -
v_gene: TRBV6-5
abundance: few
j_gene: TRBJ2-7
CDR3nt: TGTGCCAGCAGTTACTCTGTGGGAGGCGAGCAGTACTTC
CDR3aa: CASSYSVGGEQYF

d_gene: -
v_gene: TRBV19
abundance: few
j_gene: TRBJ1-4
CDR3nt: TGTGCCAGTAGTACCGGACAGCCTGGTGAAAAACTGTTTTTT
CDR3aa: CASSTGQPGEKLFF

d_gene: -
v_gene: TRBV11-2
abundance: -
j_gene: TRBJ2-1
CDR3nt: TGTGCCAGCAGCTTTGACGCAAACAATGAGCAGTTCTTC
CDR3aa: CASSFDANNEQFF

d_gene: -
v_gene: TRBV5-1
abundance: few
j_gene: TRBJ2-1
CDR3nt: TGCGCCAGCAGCTTTTCCTACAATGAGCAGTTCTTC
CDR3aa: CASSFSYNEQFF

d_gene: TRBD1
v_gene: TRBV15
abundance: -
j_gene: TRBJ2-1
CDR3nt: TGTGCCACCAGCAGGGGACAGGGAACCAATGAGCAGTTCTTC
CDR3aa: CATSRGQGTNEQFF

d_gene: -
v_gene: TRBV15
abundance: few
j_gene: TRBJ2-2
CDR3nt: TGTGCCACCAGCAGAGAGGCCAGGTCCACCGGGGAGCTGTTTTTT
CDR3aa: CATSREARSTGELFF

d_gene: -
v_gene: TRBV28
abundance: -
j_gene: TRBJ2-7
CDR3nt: TGTGCCAGCACGGAGGGAACCCCCCACGAGCAGTACTTC
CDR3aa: CASTEGTPHEQYF

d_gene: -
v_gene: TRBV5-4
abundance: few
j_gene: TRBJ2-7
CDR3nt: TGTGCCAGCAGCCACCCGGGCAAAGACCACCCGTACGAGCAGTACTTC
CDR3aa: CASSHPGKDHPYEQYF

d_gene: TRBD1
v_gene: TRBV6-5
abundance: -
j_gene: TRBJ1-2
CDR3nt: TGTGCCAGCACCTCGGGACAGGGTGACTATGGCTACACCTTC
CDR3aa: CASTSGQGDYGYTF

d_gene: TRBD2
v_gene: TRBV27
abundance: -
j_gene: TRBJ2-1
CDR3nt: TGTGCCAGCCTTATAGCGGGGGGACAATACAATGAGCAGTTCTTC
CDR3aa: CASLIAGGQYNEQFF

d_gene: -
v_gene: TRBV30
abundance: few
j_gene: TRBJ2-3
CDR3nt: TGTGCCTGGACAATGGGGGCCGGCACAGATACGCAGTATTTT
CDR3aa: CAWTMGAGTDTQYF

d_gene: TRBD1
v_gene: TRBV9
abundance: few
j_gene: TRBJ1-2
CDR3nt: TGTGCCAGCAGCGGACAGGGGGTGGACGGCTACACCTTC
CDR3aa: CASSGQGVDGYTF

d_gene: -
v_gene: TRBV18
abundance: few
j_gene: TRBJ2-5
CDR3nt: TGTGCCAGCTCACTTCGGACAGACCAAGAGACCCAGTACTTC
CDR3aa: CASSLRTDQETQYF

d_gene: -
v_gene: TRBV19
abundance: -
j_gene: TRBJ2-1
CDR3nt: TGTGCCAGTAGTACGCCCGTCGGGTTAATCAACGATGAGCAGTTCTTC
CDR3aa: CASSTPVGLINDEQFF

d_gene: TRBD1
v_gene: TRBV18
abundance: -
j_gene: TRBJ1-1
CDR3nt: TGTGCCAGCTACCGAACCGGGACAGACACTGAAGCTTTCTTT
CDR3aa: CASYRTGTDTEAFF

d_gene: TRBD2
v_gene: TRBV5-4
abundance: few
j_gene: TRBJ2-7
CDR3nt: TGTGCCAGCAGCCGGACTAGCGGGGGCAGCTCCTACGAGCAGTACTTC
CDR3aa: CASSRTSGGSSYEQYF

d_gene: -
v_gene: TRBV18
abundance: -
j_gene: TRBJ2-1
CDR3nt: TGTGCCAGCTCACCACTGGAGGGGGGACTTTACAATGAGCAGTTCTTC
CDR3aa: CASSPLEGGLYNEQFF

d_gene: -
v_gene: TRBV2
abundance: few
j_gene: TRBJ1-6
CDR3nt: TGTGCCAGCAGTGAATTCCCCCCGTCACCCCTCCACTTT
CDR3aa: CASSEFPPSPLHF

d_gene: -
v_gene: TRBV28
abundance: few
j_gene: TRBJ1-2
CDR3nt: TGTGCCAGCAGTTTTGACTATGGCTACACCTTC
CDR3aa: CASSFDYGYTF

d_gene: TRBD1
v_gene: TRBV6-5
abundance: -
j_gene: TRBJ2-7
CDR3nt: TGTGCCAGCAGTTACTCGACCCCCGACAGGGGATACGAGCAGTACTTC
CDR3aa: CASSYSTPDRGYEQYF

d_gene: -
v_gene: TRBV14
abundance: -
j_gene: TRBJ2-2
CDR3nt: TGTGCCAGCAGCGGGCAGGGGTACACCGGGGAGCTGTTTTTT
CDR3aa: CASSGQGYTGELFF

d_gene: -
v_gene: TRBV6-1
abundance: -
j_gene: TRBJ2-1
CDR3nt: TGTGCCAGCAGTGAAGTTAGGAGGGAGCAGTTCTTC
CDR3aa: CASSEVRREQFF